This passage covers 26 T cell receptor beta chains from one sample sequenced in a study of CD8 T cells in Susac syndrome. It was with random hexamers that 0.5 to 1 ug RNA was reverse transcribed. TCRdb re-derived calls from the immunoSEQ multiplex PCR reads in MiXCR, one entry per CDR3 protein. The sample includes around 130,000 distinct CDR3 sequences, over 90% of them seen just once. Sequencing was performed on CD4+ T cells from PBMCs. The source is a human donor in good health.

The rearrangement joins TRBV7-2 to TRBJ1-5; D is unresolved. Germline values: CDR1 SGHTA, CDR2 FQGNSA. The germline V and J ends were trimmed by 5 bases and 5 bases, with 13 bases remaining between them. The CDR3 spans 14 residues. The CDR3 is CASSTGRLYQPQHF. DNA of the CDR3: TGTGCCAGCAGCACCGGACGGTTATATCAGCCCCAGCATTTT. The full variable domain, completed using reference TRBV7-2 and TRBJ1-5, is GAGVSQSPSNKVTEKGKDVELRCDPISGHTALYWYRQSLGQGLEFLIYFQGNSAPDKSGLPSDRFSAERTGGSVSTLTIQRTQQEDSAVYLCASSTGRLYQPQHFGDGTRLSIL.

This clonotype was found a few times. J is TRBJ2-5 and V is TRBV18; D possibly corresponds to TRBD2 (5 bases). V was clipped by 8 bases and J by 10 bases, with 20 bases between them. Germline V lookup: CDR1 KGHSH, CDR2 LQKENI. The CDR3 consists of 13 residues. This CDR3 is CASLPVGGSVQYF. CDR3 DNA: TGTGCCAGCCTGCCCGTAGGAGGAAGTGTCCAGTACTTC.

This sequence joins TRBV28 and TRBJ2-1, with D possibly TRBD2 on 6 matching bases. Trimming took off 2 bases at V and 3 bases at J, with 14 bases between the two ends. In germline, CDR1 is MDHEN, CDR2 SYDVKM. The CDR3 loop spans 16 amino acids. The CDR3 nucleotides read TGTGCCAGCAGTTTAGATGGCGGGGCCAGCTACAATGAGCAGTTCTTC. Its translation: CASSLDGGASYNEQFF.

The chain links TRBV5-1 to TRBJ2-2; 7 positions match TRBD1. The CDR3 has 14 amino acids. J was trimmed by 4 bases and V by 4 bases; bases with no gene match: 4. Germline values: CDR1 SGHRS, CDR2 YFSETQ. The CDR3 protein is CASSPGTVTGELFF. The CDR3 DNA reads TGCGCCAGCAGCCCCGGGACAGTCACCGGGGAGCTGTTTTTT. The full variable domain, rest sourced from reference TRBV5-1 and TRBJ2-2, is KAGVTQTPRYLIKTRGQQVTLSCSPISGHRSVSWYQQTPGQGLQFLFEYFSETQRNKGNFPGRFSGRQFSNSRSEMNVSTLELGDSALYLCASSPGTVTGELFFGEGSRLTVL.

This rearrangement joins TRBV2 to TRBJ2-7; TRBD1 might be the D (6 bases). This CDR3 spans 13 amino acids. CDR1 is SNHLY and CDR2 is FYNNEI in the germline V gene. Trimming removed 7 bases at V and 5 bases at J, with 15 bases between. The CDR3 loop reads CASTLIGTNEQYF. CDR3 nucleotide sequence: TGTGCCAGCACTCTAATCGGGACAAACGAGCAGTACTTC.

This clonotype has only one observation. CDR3 nucleotides: TGTGCCAGCAGTTACGTAGGGCCCAATGAAAAACTGTTTTTT. It encodes CASSYVGPNEKLFF. This chain connects TRBV6-5 to TRBJ1-4; D not certain. Deletions cut 2 bases from V and 5 bases from J, with 9 bases between. The CDR3 loop spans 14 amino acids. The V gene's germline CDR1 is MNHEY and CDR2 SVGAGI.

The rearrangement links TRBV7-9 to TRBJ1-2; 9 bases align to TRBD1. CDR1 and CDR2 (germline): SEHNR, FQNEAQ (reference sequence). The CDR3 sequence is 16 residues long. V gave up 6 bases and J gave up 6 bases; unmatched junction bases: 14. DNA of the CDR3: TGTGCCAGCAGTCAAACCTCCGGGACAGGGTCGGATGGCTACACCTTC. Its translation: CASSQTSGTGSDGYTF. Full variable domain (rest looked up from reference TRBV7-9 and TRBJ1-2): DTGVSQNPRHKITKRGQNVTFRCDPISEHNRLYWYRQTLGQGPEFLTYFQNEAQLEKSRLLSDRFSAERPKGSFSTLEIQRTEQGDSAMYLCASSQTSGTGSDGYTFGSGTRLTVV.

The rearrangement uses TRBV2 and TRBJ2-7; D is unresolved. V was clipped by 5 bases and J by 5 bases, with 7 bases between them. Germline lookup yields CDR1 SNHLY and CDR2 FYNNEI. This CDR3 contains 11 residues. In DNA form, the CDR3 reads TGTGCCAGCAGTCCGTTGAACGAGCAGTACTTC. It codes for CASSPLNEQYF.

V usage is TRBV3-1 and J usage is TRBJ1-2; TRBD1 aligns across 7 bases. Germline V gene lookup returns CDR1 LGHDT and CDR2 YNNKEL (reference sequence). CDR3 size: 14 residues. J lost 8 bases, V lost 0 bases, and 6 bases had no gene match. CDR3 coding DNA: TGTGCCAGCAGCCAAGAAGGGGGCGGGTGGGGCTACACCTTC. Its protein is CASSQEGGGWGYTF.

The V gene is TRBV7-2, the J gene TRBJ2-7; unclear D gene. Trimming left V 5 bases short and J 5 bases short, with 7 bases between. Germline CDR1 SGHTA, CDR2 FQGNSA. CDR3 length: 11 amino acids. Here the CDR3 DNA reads TGTGCCAGCAGCCCGGTAGACGAGCAGTACTTC. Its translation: CASSPVDEQYF.

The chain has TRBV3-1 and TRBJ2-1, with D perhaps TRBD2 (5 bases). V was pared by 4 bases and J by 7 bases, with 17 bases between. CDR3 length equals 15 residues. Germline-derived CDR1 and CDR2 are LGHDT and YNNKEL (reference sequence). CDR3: CASSPSLARGNEQFF. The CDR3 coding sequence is TGTGCCAGCAGCCCCAGCCTGGCCCGAGGGAATGAGCAGTTCTTC.

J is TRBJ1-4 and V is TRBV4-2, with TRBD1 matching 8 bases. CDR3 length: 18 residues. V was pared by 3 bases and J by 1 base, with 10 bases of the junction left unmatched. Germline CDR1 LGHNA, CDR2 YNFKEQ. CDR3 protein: CASSQGFDRGVTNEKLFF. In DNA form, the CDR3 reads TGTGCCAGCAGCCAGGGGTTCGACAGGGGAGTAACTAATGAAAAACTGTTTTTT.

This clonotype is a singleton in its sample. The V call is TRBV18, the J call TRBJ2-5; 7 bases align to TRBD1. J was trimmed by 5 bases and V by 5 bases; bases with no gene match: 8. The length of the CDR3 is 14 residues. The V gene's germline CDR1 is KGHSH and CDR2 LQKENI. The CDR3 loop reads CASSVTSTGETQYF. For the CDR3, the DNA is TGTGCCAGCTCAGTTACCTCGACAGGGGAGACCCAGTACTTC.

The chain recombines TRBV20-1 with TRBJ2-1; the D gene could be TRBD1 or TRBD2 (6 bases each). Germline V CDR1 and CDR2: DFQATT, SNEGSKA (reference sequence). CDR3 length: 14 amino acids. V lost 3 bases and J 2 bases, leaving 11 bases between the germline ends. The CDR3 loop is CSASRGTTYNEQFF. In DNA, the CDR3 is TGCAGTGCTAGCCGCGGGACAACCTACAATGAGCAGTTCTTC.

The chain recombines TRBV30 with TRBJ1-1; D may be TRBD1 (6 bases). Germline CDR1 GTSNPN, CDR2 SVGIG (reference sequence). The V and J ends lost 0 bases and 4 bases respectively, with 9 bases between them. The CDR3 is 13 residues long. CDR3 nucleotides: TGTGCCTGGAGTGTACTAGGGGGCACTGAAGCTTTCTTT. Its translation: CAWSVLGGTEAFF.

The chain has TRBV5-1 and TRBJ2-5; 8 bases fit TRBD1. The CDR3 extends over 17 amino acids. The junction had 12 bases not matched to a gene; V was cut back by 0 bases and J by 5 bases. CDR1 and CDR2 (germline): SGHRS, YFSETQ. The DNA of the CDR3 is TGCGCCAGCAGCTTGGTCCTGGGCAGGGGGCTTACGGAGACCCAGTACTTC. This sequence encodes CASSLVLGRGLTETQYF.

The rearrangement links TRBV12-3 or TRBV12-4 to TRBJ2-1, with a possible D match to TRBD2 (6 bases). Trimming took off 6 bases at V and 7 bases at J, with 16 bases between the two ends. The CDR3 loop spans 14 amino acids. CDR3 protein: CASRPAGTPNEQFF. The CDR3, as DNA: TGTGCCAGCAGACCGGCCGGGACTCCGAATGAGCAGTTCTTC.

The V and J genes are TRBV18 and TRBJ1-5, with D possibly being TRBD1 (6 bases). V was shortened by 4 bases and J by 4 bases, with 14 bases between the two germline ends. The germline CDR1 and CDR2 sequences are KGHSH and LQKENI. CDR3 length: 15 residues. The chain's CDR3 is CASSLEQGFNQPQHF. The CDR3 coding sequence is TGTGCCAGCTCACTCGAACAGGGTTTTAATCAGCCCCAGCATTTT.

This chain's CDR3 is CASSPQGVGDTQYF. The CDR3 bases are TGTGCCAGCAGCCCACAGGGGGTCGGAGATACGCAGTATTTT. This chain connects TRBV7-9 to TRBJ2-3, with 8 bases aligning to TRBD1. Germline CDR1 and CDR2: SEHNR and FQNEAQ (reference sequence). V shed 5 bases, J shed 5 bases, and the junction held 6 bases outside the gene matches. There are 14 residues in the CDR3. The entire variable domain, with the rest obtained from reference TRBV7-9 and TRBJ2-3, is as follows: DTGVSQNPRHKITKRGQNVTFRCDPISEHNRLYWYRQTLGQGPEFLTYFQNEAQLEKSRLLSDRFSAERPKGSFSTLEIQRTEQGDSAMYLCASSPQGVGDTQYFGPGTRLTVL.

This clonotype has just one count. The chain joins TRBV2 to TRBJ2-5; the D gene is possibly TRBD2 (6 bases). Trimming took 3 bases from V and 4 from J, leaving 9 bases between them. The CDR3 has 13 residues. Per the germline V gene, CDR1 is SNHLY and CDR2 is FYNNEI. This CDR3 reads CASSEGEVETQYF. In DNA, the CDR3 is TGTGCCAGCAGTGAGGGGGAGGTAGAGACCCAGTACTTC.

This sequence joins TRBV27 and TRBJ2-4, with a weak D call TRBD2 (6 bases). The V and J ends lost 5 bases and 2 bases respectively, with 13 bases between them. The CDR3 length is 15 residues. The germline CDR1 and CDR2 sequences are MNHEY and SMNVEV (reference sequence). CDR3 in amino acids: CASSALGGTKNIQYF. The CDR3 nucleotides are TGTGCCAGCAGTGCCCTGGGGGGTACCAAAAACATTCAGTACTTC.

The DNA for the CDR3 is TGTGCCAGCCTTCCCCGGGGCTCTTATCAGCCCCAGCATTTT. Its protein product is CASLPRGSYQPQHF. This chain joins TRBV19 and TRBJ1-5; D perhaps matches TRBD1 (5 bases). This CDR3 is 14 amino acids long. The V gene lost 9 bases and the J gene lost 5 bases, with 17 bases spanning the gap. In germline, CDR1 is LNHDA, CDR2 SQIVND (reference sequence). The variable domain in full, with the rest retrieved from reference TRBV19 and TRBJ1-5, is DGGITQSPKYLFRKEGQNVTLSCEQNLNHDAMYWYRQDPGQGLRLIYYSQIVNDFQKGDIAEGYSVSREKKESFPLTVTSAQKNPTAFYLCASLPRGSYQPQHFGDGTRLSIL.

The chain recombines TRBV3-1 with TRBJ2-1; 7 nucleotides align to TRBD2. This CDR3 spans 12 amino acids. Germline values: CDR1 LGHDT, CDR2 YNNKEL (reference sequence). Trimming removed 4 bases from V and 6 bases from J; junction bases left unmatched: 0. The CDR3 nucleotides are TGTGCCAGCAGCCGGACTAGCAATGAGCAGTTCTTC. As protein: CASSRTSNEQFF.

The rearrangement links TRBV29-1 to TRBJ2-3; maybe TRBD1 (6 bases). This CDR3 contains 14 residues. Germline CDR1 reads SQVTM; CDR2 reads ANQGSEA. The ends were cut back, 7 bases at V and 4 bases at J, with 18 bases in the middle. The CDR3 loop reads CSAQGYQVADTQYF. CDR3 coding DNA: TGCAGCGCCCAGGGGTATCAAGTGGCAGATACGCAGTATTTT.

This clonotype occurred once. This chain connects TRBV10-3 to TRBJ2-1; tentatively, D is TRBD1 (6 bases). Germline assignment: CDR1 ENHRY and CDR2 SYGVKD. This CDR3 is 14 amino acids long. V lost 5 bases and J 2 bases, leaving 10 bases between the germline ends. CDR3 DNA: TGTGCCATCAGTCGGGCAGGGGCCTACAATGAGCAGTTCTTC. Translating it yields CAISRAGAYNEQFF.

The CDR3 here is CASSLRAGETQYF. As DNA, the CDR3 is TGTGCCAGCAGCCTCCGAGCGGGAGAGACCCAGTACTTC. The chain has TRBV7-9 and TRBJ2-5; tentative D call: TRBD2 (6 bases). CDR3 size: 13 residues. Germline loops: CDR1 SEHNR, CDR2 FQNEAQ (reference sequence). Trimming left V 5 bases short and J 4 bases short, with 11 bases between.